This paragraph covers one TCR beta chain sequence. Then a second PCR, running about 6 to 11 cycles, was carried out with a sample-barcoded 5' primer and a J-beta primer mix. From the 5' RACE reads, TCRdb called clonotypes with MiXCR, one entry per CDR3 protein. The sample holds roughly 1,800,000 distinct CDR3 sequences; 49% are singletons and the top ten take 2.1%. The data are from a study of blood T cells in healthy people across ages. The receptor was isolated from a woman aged 40 to 55 in good health. Sequencing was done on a sample of blood.

The DNA for the CDR3 is TGTGCCAGCAGCCTGAGAGCCGGGACAGGGGGCGGTTCACCCCTCCACTTT. Translating it yields CASSLRAGTGGGSPLHF. This chain links TRBV14 with TRBJ1-6, with TRBD1 identical over 12 bases. Germline V lookup: CDR1 SGHDN, CDR2 FVKESK. The CDR3 spans 17 residues. The J segment lost 9 bases and the V segment lost 4 bases, leaving 10 bases of the junction unmatched.